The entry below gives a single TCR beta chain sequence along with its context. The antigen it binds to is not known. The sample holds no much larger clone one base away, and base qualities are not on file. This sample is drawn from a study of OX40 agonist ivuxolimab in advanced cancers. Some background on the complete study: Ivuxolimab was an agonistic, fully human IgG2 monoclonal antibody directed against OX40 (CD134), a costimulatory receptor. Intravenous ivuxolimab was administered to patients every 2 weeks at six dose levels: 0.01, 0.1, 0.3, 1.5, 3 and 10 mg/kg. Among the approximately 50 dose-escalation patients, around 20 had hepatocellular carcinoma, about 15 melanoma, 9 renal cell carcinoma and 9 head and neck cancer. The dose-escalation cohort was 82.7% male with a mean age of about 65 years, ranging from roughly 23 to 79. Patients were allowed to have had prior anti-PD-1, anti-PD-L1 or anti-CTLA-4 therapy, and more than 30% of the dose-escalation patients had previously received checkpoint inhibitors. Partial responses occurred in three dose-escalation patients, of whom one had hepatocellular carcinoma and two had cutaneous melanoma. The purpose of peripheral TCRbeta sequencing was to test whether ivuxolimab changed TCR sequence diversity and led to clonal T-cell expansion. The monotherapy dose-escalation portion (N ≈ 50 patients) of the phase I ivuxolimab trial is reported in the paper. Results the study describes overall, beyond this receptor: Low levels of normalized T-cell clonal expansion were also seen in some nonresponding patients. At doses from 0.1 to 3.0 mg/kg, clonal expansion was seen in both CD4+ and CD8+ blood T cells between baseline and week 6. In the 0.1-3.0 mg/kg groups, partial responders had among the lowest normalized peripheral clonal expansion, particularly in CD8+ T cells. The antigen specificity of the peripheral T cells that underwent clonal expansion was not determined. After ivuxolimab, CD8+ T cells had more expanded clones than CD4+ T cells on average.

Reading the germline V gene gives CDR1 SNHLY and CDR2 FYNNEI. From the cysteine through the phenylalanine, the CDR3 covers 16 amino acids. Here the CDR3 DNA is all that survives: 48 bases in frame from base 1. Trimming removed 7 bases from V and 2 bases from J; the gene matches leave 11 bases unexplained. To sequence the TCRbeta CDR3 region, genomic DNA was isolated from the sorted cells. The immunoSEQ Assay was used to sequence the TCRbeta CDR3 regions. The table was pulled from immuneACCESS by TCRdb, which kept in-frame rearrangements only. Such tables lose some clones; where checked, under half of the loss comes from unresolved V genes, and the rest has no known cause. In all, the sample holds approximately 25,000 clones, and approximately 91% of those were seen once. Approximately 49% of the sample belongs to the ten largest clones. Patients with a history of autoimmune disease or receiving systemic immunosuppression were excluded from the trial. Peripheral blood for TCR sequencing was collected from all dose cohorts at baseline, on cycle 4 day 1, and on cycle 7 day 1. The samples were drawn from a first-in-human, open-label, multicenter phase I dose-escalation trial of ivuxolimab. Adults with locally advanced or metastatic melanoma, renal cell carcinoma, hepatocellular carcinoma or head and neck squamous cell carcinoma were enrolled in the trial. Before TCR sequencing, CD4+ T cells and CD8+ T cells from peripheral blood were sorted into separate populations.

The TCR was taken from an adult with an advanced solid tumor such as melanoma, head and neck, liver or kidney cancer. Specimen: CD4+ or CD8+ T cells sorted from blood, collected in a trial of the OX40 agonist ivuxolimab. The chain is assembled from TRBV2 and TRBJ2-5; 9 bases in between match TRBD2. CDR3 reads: CASTSSGLAVQETQYF. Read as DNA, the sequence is TGTGCCAGCACTTCTTCGGGACTAGCAGTACAAGAGACCCAGTACTTC.